This section outlines one TCR beta chain sequence together with its context. Its antigen is not known. There are 13 residues in the CDR3. Looked up from germline, CDR1 is ENHRY and CDR2 is SYGVKD. The ends lost 10 bases at V and 0 bases at J; junction bases unmatched: 5. This sample is part of a study of cytomegalovirus exposure and HLA in healthy donors. The PCR used 60 Vbeta and 13 Jbeta primers. The table came from immunoSEQ multiplex PCR; TCRdb's copy has only in-frame clones and leaves some out. Counted here are 150,000 to 200,000 clones, just over 75% occurring once; the ten biggest clones make up approximately 2%. Broader study findings: Sequencing probably produced one cluster of sequence variants that were highly shared.

This clonotype originated in a man aged 25-45 years in good health and CMV-seronegative. The J gene is TRBJ2-5, the V gene TRBV10-3; 7 bases are a match to TRBD1. The specimen sequenced was PBMCs. CDR3 nucleotides: TGTGCCACAGCACAGGGGTACCAAGAGACCCAGTACTTC. Its protein product is CATAQGYQETQYF.